What follows is one TCR beta chain and its context. Antigen unknown. TCRdb's table, derived via immunoSEQ multiplex PCR, lists solely in-frame clones and lacks some. The sample has roughly 39,000 clones; 70% to 75% are singletons. CDR1 is SGDLS and CDR2 is YYNGEE in the germline V gene. Deletions cut 0 bases from V and 5 bases from J, with 15 bases between. This CDR3 is built from 16 residues. The sample originates from a study of radiotherapy plus CTLA-4 blockade in lung cancer. Findings and caveats of the study: Radiotherapy plus ipilimumab was followed by expansion in blood of tumor-derived TCR clones.

The TCR sequence derives from a human donor with non-small cell lung cancer who had stable disease on radiotherapy plus ipilimumab. V and J are TRBV9 and TRBJ2-1; D remains ambiguous. The material was peripheral blood, obtained from a patient treated with radiotherapy plus ipilimumab. In DNA, the CDR3 is TGTGCCAGCAGCGTAGCCGGCCAGATCCAAAACAATGAGCAGTTCTTC. Protein product: CASSVAGQIQNNEQFF.